This T cell receptor (beta chain) was profiled in a study of T cell repertoires in cytomegalovirus infection (dated by TCRdb to 2018 to 2020). Study-level background: Alongside well-studied HLA-B-restricted epitopes, the peptide stimulations were aimed at recently identified HLA-C-restricted CMV epitopes, whose presentation resists viral immunomodulation. Because public TCR beta signatures pointed to carriage of CMV infection together with the matching HLA type, the HLA type of each donor mattered for the analysis.

About this clonotype: Its antigen is unknown. Base qualities are missing; no much larger clone stands one base away.

The sequencer was an Illumina HiSeq 1500. TCRdb trimmed public reads at Q25 via fastp, called clones via MiXCR and kept in-frame beta chains. CDR3 protein duplicates are merged, each entry listing the most common genes and DNA. This sample comprises roughly 920,000 distinct CDR3 sequences, around 30% of them detected only once. Roughly an eighth of the sample lies in the top ten. The CDR3 goes from the cysteine to the phenylalanine over 13 residues. Here the CDR3 DNA is all that survives: 39 bases in frame from base 1. According to the germline V gene (reference sequence), CDR1 reads SEHNR and CDR2 reads FQNEAQ. Relative to germline, V is 2 bases shorter and J is 6 bases shorter, with 9 bases between their ends. Here is what the overall study found, with its caveats: Carriers of CMV infection plus the relevant HLA type were discriminated by the cumulative frequency of public TCR beta family members in the study cohort and in an independent roughly 370-donor cohort. The ex vivo response was dominated by HLA-C-restricted CMV-specific TCR beta clonotypes, and the single most frequent clonotype in two of eight donors was supplied by these HLA-C-restricted clonotypes.

The intended sense of this specimen's treatment or condition label: in vitro stimulation with specific CMV peptide epitopes to enrich CMV-specific T cells. This sequence was found in a human donor in good health (CMV status not recorded). Some clones in this sample may be carry-over from other donors' samples. In this chain, TRBV7-9 is recombined with TRBJ2-3, with no reliable assignment of the D segment. The material sequenced was cultured CD8+ T cells from PBMCs, taken from culture after CMV antigen stimulation. The DNA sequence is given as TGTGCCAGCAGCTTAAACCCCGGGGATACGCAGTATTTT. Its amino acids are CASSLNPGDTQYF.